This TCR beta chain derives from a study of shared clonotypes between healthy human individuals. V was pared by 4 bases and J by 3 bases, with 13 bases between. The length of the CDR3 is 15 residues. The germline gives CDR1 SGHRS, CDR2 YFSETQ. Generated by immunoSEQ multiplex PCR, the TCRdb table keeps only in-frame clones and is missing some. The data show 2,500,000 or so clones, 80% to 95% seen once. This clonotype originated in a man aged 18 to 30 in good health. Some clones in this sample may be carry-over from other donors' samples. The specimen sequenced was naive CD4+ T cells from PBMCs. Sample subset: CD45RA+ positively selected. The chain carries TRBV5-1 and TRBJ2-2; possibly TRBD1 for D (5 bases). As DNA, the CDR3 is TGCGCCAGCAGCCAAGGACACCAGGACACCGGGGAGCTGTTTTTT. The encoded protein is CASSQGHQDTGELFF.